Listed below are T cell receptor beta chains from one sample, sequenced in a study of cytomegalovirus exposure and HLA in healthy donors. Generated by immunoSEQ multiplex PCR, the TCRdb table keeps only in-frame clones and is missing some. The table records roughly 220,000 clones, 70% to 90% of them present only once. Sequencing was carried out using PBMCs. The receptors originated from a man between 25 and 39 years old in good health and CMV-seronegative. The CDR3 runs from the conserved cysteine through the conserved F or W. The D gene is left open where the match is weak. Clone size appears in some rows only: once, few, many, or a class for an expanded clone.

v_gene: TRBV6-1
j_gene: TRBJ2-7
abundance: -
d_gene: TRBD1
CDR3nt: TGTGCCAGCAGTGAAGGGACAGGTCGCTGGGAGCAGTACTTC
CDR3aa: CASSEGTGRWEQYF

v_gene: TRBV14
j_gene: TRBJ1-2
abundance: -
d_gene: -
CDR3nt: TGTGCCAGCAGTCATACAGGTCGCTATGGCTACACCTTC
CDR3aa: CASSHTGRYGYTF

v_gene: TRBV28
j_gene: TRBJ2-7
abundance: -
d_gene: -
CDR3nt: TGTGCCAGCAGTCATCCGGTGTCGGGAAGCGAGCAGTACTTC
CDR3aa: CASSHPVSGSEQYF

v_gene: TRBV25-1
j_gene: TRBJ2-1
abundance: -
d_gene: TRBD1
CDR3nt: TGTGCCAGCAGTCCAAACCCGGTAACAGGGGCGGGCTACAATGAGCAGTTCTTC
CDR3aa: CASSPNPVTGAGYNEQFF

v_gene: TRBV27
j_gene: TRBJ2-3
abundance: -
d_gene: -
CDR3nt: TGTGCCAGCAGTTTAACGGGGGGCTTTAGCACAGATACGCAGTATTTT
CDR3aa: CASSLTGGFSTDTQYF

v_gene: TRBV27
j_gene: TRBJ2-2
abundance: -
d_gene: -
CDR3nt: TGTGCCAGCAGTACCTCACGGGCCGGGGAGCTGTTTTTT
CDR3aa: CASSTSRAGELFF

v_gene: TRBV7-9
j_gene: TRBJ2-2
abundance: few
d_gene: TRBD2
CDR3nt: TGTGCCAGCAGCCCCCAGCGGGGGGCCTTCCTCGGGGAGCTGTTTTTT
CDR3aa: CASSPQRGAFLGELFF

v_gene: TRBV9
j_gene: TRBJ2-1
abundance: -
d_gene: -
CDR3nt: TGTGCCAGCAGCGTAGCGTGGAGCTCCTACAATGAGCAGTTCTTC
CDR3aa: CASSVAWSSYNEQFF

v_gene: TRBV5-4
j_gene: TRBJ1-2
abundance: -
d_gene: -
CDR3nt: TGTGCCAGCAGCTTGGCTGCCCTAAACTATGGCTACACCTTC
CDR3aa: CASSLAALNYGYTF

v_gene: TRBV5-4
j_gene: TRBJ2-4
abundance: -
d_gene: TRBD1
CDR3nt: TGTGCCAGCAGCACACAGGGGGCCAAAAACATTCAGTACTTC
CDR3aa: CASSTQGAKNIQYF

v_gene: TRBV6-5
j_gene: TRBJ2-3
abundance: -
d_gene: -
CDR3nt: TGTGCCAGCAGTTACTCGTTAGCAGATACGCAGTATTTT
CDR3aa: CASSYSLADTQYF

v_gene: TRBV6-5
j_gene: TRBJ2-7
abundance: few
d_gene: TRBD1
CDR3nt: TGTGCCAGCAGTTCTAGACCGGGACAGGGTACCTACGAGCAGTACTTC
CDR3aa: CASSSRPGQGTYEQYF

v_gene: TRBV2
j_gene: TRBJ2-3
abundance: -
d_gene: -
CDR3nt: TGTGCCAGCATGTACACAGATACGCAGTATTTT
CDR3aa: CASMYTDTQYF

v_gene: TRBV5-1
j_gene: TRBJ2-7
abundance: -
d_gene: TRBD1
CDR3nt: TGCGCCAGCAGCTGGGACAGGTCCTACGAGCAGTACTTC
CDR3aa: CASSWDRSYEQYF

v_gene: TRBV5-1
j_gene: TRBJ2-1
abundance: -
d_gene: TRBD2
CDR3nt: TGCGCCAGCATTCAAGAAGCGGGGGGGCCGAATGAGCAGTTCTTC
CDR3aa: CASIQEAGGPNEQFF

v_gene: TRBV5-1
j_gene: TRBJ2-2
abundance: -
d_gene: TRBD1
CDR3nt: TGCGCCAGCAGCTTGGACAGGGGGCGAGGCGGGGAGCTGTTTTTT
CDR3aa: CASSLDRGRGGELFF

v_gene: TRBV5-1
j_gene: TRBJ2-1
abundance: -
d_gene: -
CDR3nt: TGCGCCAGCTCGTTTAGGACAGTCAGGAGCTCCTACAATGAGCAGTTCTTC
CDR3aa: CASSFRTVRSSYNEQFF

v_gene: TRBV5-8
j_gene: TRBJ2-6
abundance: -
d_gene: TRBD1
CDR3nt: TGTGCCAGCAGCCCGTGGACAGGGACTGGGGCCAGCGTCCTGACTTTC
CDR3aa: CASSPWTGTGASVLTF

v_gene: TRBV5-4
j_gene: TRBJ2-7
abundance: -
d_gene: TRBD1
CDR3nt: TGTGCCAGCAGCACTGGCGGGACAGGTGGCGGGTACTTC
CDR3aa: CASSTGGTGGGYF

v_gene: TRBV7-9
j_gene: TRBJ1-1
abundance: few
d_gene: -
CDR3nt: TGTGCCAGCAGCTTGTCTTCGAACACTGAAGCTTTCTTT
CDR3aa: CASSLSSNTEAFF

v_gene: TRBV5-1
j_gene: TRBJ2-3
abundance: -
d_gene: TRBD1
CDR3nt: TGCGCCAGCAGCTATGGGACAGTCCTAGCTTATACGCAGTATTTT
CDR3aa: CASSYGTVLAYTQYF

v_gene: TRBV28
j_gene: TRBJ2-7
abundance: -
d_gene: -
CDR3nt: TGTGCCAGCAGGGACCCCCGGGGAACCTCCTACGAGCAGTACTTC
CDR3aa: CASRDPRGTSYEQYF

v_gene: TRBV27
j_gene: TRBJ1-5
abundance: -
d_gene: -
CDR3nt: TGTGCCAGCAGTGTGGCAGGCGACCAGCCCCAGCATTTT
CDR3aa: CASSVAGDQPQHF

v_gene: TRBV10-3
j_gene: TRBJ1-6
abundance: -
d_gene: -
CDR3nt: TGTGCCATCAGCTCGACAGGTATCAATTCACCCCTCCACTTT
CDR3aa: CAISSTGINSPLHF

v_gene: TRBV7-2
j_gene: TRBJ2-3
abundance: -
d_gene: TRBD2
CDR3nt: TGTGCCAGCAGCTCAACCCGGGAATTCGGTCGGGGGGGGAATTTT
CDR3aa: CASSSTREFGRGGNF

v_gene: TRBV11-2
j_gene: TRBJ1-1
abundance: -
d_gene: -
CDR3nt: TGTGCCAGCAGCTTAGATTACGGGGGAACTGAAGCTTTCTTT
CDR3aa: CASSLDYGGTEAFF

v_gene: TRBV7-9
j_gene: TRBJ1-4
abundance: -
d_gene: -
CDR3nt: TGTGCCAGCAGTCTAGCCGGAACTAATGAAAAACTGTTTTTT
CDR3aa: CASSLAGTNEKLFF

v_gene: TRBV19
j_gene: TRBJ2-7
abundance: -
d_gene: -
CDR3nt: TGTGCCAGTAGTATCAATGGCAGGGTGCACGAGCAGTACTTC
CDR3aa: CASSINGRVHEQYF

v_gene: TRBV5-1
j_gene: TRBJ2-2
abundance: -
d_gene: TRBD1
CDR3nt: TGCGCCAGCAGCTCCAGACAGGGTTCCGGGGAGCTGTTTTTT
CDR3aa: CASSSRQGSGELFF

v_gene: TRBV6-5
j_gene: TRBJ1-4
abundance: -
d_gene: TRBD1
CDR3nt: TGTGCCAGCAGTCCTGGGACAGGGTGGGGAAAACTGTTTTTT
CDR3aa: CASSPGTGWGKLFF

v_gene: TRBV6-6
j_gene: TRBJ1-4
abundance: -
d_gene: -
CDR3nt: TGTGCCAGCAGTACAGGATCCGTTGAAAAACTGTTTTTT
CDR3aa: CASSTGSVEKLFF

v_gene: TRBV4-2
j_gene: TRBJ1-5
abundance: -
d_gene: -
CDR3nt: TGTGCCAGCAGCCAAGAACAGAAGGGGAGCAATCAGCCCCAGCATTTT
CDR3aa: CASSQEQKGSNQPQHF

v_gene: TRBV2
j_gene: TRBJ2-3
abundance: -
d_gene: -
CDR3nt: TGTGCCATTCAATCGGGAGCAGATACGCAGTATTTT
CDR3aa: CAIQSGADTQYF

v_gene: TRBV10-3
j_gene: TRBJ1-1
abundance: few
d_gene: -
CDR3nt: TGTGCCATCAGTGAGAGCAGGGAAGGTCCTCGCACTGAAGCTTTCTTT
CDR3aa: CAISESREGPRTEAFF

v_gene: TRBV2
j_gene: TRBJ1-2
abundance: -
d_gene: TRBD1
CDR3nt: TGTGCCACCGGGGGGACAGGAATCACTCTCGGTGGCTACACCTTC
CDR3aa: CATGGTGITLGGYTF

v_gene: TRBV6-5
j_gene: TRBJ2-5
abundance: -
d_gene: -
CDR3nt: TGTGCCAGCAGTGTCGTTACCGGAGAGACCCAGTACTTC
CDR3aa: CASSVVTGETQYF

v_gene: TRBV2
j_gene: TRBJ1-2
abundance: -
d_gene: -
CDR3nt: TGTGCCAGCAGTGCACCAGGGTTGGGGTATGGCTACACCTTC
CDR3aa: CASSAPGLGYGYTF

v_gene: TRBV11-1
j_gene: TRBJ2-2
abundance: -
d_gene: TRBD1
CDR3nt: TGTGCCAGCAGTTGGGACAGGGGCCCCGCGGTGGGGGAGCTGTTTTTT
CDR3aa: CASSWDRGPAVGELFF

v_gene: TRBV5-1
j_gene: TRBJ1-1
abundance: -
d_gene: -
CDR3nt: TGCGCCAGCAGAGCCATTGCAGGAGGCGACCCTGAAGCTTTCTTT
CDR3aa: CASRAIAGGDPEAFF

v_gene: TRBV6-5
j_gene: TRBJ2-5
abundance: -
d_gene: -
CDR3nt: TGTGCCAGCAGTGCCTGGACTTCGGAGACCCAGTACTTC
CDR3aa: CASSAWTSETQYF

v_gene: TRBV7-7
j_gene: TRBJ2-2
abundance: -
d_gene: -
CDR3nt: TGTGCTAGCAGCTTAGAGCTGGGCGGGGGCCCAAACGGGGAGCTGTTTTTT
CDR3aa: CASSLELGGGPNGELFF